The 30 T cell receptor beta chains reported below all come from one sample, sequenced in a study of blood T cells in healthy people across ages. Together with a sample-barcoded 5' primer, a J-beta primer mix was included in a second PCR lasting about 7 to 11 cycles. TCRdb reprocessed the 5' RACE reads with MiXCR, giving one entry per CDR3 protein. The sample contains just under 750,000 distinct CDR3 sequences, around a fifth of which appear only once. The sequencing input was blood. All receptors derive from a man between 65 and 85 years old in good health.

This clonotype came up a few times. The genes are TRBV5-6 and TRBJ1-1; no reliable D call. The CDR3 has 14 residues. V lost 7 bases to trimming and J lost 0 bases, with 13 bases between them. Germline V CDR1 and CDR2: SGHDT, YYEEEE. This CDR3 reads CASFEGRMNTEAFF. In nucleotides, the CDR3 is TGTGCCAGCTTCGAGGGCAGAATGAACACTGAAGCTTTCTTT.

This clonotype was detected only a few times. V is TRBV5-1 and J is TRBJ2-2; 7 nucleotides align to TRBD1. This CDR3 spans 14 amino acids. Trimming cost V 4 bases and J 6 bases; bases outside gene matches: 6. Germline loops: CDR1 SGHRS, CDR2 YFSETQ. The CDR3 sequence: CASSRQGGPGELFF. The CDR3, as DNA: TGCGCCAGCAGCCGACAGGGCGGGCCCGGGGAGCTGTTTTTT.

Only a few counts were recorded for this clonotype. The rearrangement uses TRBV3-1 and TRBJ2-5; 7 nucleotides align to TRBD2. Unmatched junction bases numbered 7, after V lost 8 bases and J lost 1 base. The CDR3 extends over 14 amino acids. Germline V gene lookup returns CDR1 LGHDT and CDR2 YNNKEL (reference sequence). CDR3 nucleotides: TGTGCCAGCGGGGACCGCGGGAGCCAAGAGACCCAGTACTTC. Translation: CASGDRGSQETQYF.

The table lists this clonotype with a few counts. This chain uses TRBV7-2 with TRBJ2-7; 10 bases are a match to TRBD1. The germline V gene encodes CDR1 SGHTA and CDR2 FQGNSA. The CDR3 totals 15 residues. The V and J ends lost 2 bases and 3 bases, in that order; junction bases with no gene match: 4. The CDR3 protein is CASSLTGQGLYEQYV. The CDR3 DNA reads TGTGCCAGCAGCTTAACGGGACAGGGGCTCTACGAGCAGTACGTC.

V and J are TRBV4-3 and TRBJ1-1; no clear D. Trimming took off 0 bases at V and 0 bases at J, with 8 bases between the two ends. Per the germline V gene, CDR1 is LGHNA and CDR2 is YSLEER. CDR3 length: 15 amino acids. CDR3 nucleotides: TGCGCCAGCAGCCAAGACTCCCAGATGAACACTGAAGCTTTCTTT. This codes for CASSQDSQMNTEAFF.

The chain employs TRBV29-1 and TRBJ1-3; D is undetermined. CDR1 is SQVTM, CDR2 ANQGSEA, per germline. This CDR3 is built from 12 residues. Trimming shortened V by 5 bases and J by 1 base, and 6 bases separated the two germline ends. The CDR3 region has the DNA TGCAGCGTTCTGCCTTCTGGAAACACCATATATTTT. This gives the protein CSVLPSGNTIYF. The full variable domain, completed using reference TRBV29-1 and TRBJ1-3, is SAVISQKPSRDICQRGTSLTIQCQVDSQVTMMFWYRQQPGQSLTLIATANQGSEATYESGFVIDKFPISRPNLTFSTLTVSNMSPEDSSIYLCSVLPSGNTIYFGEGSWLTVV.

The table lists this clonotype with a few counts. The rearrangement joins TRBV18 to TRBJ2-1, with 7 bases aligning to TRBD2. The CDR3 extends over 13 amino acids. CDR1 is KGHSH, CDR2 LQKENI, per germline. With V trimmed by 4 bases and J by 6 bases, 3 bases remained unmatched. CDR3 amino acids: CASSRLAVNEQFF. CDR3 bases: TGTGCCAGCTCACGGCTAGCGGTCAATGAGCAGTTCTTC.

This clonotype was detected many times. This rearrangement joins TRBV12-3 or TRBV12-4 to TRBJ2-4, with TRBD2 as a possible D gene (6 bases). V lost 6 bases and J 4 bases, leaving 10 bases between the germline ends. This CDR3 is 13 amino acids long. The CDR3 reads CASRGTGKNIQYF. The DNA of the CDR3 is TGTGCCAGCAGGGGGACTGGGAAAAACATTCAGTACTTC.

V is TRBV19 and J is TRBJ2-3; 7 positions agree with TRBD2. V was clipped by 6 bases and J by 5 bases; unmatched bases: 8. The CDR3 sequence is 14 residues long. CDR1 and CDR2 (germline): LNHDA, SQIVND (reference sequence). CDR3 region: CASSSREVGDTQYF. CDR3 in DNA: TGTGCCAGTAGCTCTCGGGAGGTCGGAGATACGCAGTATTTT.

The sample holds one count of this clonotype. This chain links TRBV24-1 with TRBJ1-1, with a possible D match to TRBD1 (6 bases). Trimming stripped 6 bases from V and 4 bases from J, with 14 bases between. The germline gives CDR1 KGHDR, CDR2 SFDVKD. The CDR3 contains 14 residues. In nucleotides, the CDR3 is TGTGCCACCAGTCCTAGGGGGGATTCCACTGAAGCTTTCTTT. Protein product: CATSPRGDSTEAFF.

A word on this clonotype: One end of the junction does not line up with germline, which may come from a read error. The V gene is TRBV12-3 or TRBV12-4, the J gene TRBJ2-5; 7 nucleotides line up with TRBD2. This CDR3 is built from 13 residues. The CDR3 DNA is TGTGCCAGCAGTTTATTTGCGGGGGATATGGAGTTCTTC. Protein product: CASSLFAGDMEFF.

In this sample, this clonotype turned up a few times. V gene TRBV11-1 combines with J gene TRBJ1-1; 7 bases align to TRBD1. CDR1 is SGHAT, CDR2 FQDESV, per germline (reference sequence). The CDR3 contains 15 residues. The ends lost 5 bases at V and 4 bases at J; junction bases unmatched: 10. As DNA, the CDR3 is TGTGCCAGCAGCACAACAGGGGAGGGGATCACTGAAGCTTTCTTT. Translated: CASSTTGEGITEAFF.

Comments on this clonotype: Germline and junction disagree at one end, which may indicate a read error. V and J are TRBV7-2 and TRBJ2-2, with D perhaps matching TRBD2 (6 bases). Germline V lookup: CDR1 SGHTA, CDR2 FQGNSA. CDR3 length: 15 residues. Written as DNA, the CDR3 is TGTGCCAGCAGTTTAGGAGGGGTTTCCACCGGGGAGCTGTTTTTT. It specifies CASSLGGVSTGELFF.

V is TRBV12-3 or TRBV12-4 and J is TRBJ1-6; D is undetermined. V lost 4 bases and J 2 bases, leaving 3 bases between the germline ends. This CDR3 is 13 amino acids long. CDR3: CASSSTYNSPLHF. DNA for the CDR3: TGTGCCAGCAGTTCCACCTATAATTCACCCCTCCACTTT.

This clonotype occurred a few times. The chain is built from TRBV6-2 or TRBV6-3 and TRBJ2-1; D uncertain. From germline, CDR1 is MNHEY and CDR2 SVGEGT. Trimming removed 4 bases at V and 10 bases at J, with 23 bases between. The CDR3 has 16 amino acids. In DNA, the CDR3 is TGTGCCAGCAGTTCCGTTATTAGGGCCGGTTCTTACGAGCAGTTCTTC. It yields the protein CASSSVIRAGSYEQFF.

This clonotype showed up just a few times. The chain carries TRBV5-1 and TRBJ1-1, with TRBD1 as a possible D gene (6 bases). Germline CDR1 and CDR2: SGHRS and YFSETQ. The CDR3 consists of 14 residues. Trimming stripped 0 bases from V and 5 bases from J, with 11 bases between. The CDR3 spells CASSLGGQPTEAFF. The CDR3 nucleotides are TGCGCCAGCAGCTTGGGGGGGCAGCCAACTGAAGCTTTCTTT.

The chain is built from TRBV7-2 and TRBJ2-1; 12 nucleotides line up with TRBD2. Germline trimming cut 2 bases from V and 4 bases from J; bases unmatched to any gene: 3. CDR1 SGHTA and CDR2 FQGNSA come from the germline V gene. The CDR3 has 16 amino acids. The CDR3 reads CASSLQGTSGYNEQFF. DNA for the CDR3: TGTGCCAGCAGCTTACAGGGGACTAGCGGGTACAATGAGCAGTTCTTC.

The CDR3: CATSAGLRQNTQYF. Written as DNA, the CDR3 is TGTGCCACCAGTGCGGGGTTGCGGCAGAATACGCAGTATTTT. This chain uses TRBV24-1 with TRBJ2-3; a possible D gene is TRBD2 (5 bases). The CDR3 is made up of 14 amino acids. Germline V gives CDR1 KGHDR, CDR2 SFDVKD. The V end lost 5 bases, the J end lost 7 bases, and 15 bases lay between the germline ends.

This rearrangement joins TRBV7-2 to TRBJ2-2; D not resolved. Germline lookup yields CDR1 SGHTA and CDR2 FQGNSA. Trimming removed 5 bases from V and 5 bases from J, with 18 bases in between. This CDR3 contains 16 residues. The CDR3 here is CASSPSPHLATGELFF. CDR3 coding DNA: TGTGCCAGCAGCCCCTCTCCTCATTTGGCAACCGGGGAGCTGTTTTTT.

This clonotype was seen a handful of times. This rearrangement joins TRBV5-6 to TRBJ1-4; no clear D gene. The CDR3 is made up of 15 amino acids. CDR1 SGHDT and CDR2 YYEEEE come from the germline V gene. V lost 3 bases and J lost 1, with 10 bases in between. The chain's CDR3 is CASSSNGVTNEKLFF. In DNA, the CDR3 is TGTGCCAGCAGCTCGAACGGAGTAACTAATGAAAAACTGTTTTTT.

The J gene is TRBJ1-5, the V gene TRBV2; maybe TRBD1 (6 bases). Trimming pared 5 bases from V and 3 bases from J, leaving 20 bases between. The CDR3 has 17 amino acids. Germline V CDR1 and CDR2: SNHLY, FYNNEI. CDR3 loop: CASSLDPTGLSNQPQHF. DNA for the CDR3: TGTGCCAGCAGTCTCGATCCCACAGGGCTTTCCAATCAGCCCCAGCATTTT.

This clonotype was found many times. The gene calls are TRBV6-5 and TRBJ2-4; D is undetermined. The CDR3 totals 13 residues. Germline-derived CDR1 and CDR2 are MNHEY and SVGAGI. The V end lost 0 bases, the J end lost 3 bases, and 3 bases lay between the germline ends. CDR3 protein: CASSYSVKNIQYF. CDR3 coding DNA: TGTGCCAGCAGTTACTCCGTCAAAAACATTCAGTACTTC.

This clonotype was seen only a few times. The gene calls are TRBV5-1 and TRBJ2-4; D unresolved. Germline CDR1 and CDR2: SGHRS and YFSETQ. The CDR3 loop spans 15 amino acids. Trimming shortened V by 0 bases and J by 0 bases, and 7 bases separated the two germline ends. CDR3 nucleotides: TGCGCCAGCAGCTTGGCGTCCCTAGCCAAAAACATTCAGTACTTC. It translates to CASSLASLAKNIQYF.

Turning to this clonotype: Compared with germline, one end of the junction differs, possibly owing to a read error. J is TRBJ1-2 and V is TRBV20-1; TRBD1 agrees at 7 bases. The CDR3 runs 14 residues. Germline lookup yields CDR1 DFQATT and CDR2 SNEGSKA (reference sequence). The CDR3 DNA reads TGCAGTGCTAGAGCCCAGCTCGGACAGGATCGACTTTACTTC. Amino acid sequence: CSARAQLGQDRLYF.

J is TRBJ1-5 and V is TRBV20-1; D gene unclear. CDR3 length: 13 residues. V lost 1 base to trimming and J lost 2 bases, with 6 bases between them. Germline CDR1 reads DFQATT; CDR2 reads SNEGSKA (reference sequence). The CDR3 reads CSARVSRNQPQHF. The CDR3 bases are TGCAGTGCTAGAGTCAGCCGCAATCAGCCCCAGCATTTT.

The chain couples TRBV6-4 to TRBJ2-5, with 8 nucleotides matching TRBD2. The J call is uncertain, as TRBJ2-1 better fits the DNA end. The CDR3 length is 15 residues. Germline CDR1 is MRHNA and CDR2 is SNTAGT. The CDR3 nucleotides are TGTGCCAGCAGTGATTTAACGGGGGGGCAAAATGAGCAGTTCTTC. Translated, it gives CASSDLTGGQNEQFF.

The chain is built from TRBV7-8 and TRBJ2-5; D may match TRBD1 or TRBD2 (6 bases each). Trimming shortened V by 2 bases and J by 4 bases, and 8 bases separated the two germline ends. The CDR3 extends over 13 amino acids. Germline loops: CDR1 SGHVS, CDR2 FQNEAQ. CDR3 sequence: CASSLPGAETQYF. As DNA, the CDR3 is TGTGCCAGCAGCTTACCGGGGGCAGAGACCCAGTACTTC. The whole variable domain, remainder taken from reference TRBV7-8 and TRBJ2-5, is GAGVSQSPRYKVAKRGQDVALRCDPISGHVSLFWYQQALGQGPEFLTYFQNEAQLDKSGLPSDRFFAERPEGSVSTLKIQRTQQEDSAVYLCASSLPGAETQYFGPGTRLLVL.

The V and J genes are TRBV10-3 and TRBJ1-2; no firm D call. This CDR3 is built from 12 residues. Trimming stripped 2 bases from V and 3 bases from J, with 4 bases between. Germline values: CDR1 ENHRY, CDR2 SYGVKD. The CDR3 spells CAISEGDYGYTF. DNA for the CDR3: TGTGCCATCAGTGAGGGGGACTATGGCTACACCTTC.

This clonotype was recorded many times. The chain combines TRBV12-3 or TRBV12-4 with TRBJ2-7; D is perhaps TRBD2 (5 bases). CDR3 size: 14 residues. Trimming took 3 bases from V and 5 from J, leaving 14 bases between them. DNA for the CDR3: TGTGCCAGCAGTTTGCGTCGAGGGCCCCACGAGCAGTACTTC. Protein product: CASSLRRGPHEQYF.

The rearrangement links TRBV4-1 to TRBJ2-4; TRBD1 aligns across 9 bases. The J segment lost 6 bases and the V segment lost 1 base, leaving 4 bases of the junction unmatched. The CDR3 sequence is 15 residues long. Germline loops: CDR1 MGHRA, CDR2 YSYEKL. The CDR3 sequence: CASSQGWTGVNIQYF. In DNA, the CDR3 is TGCGCCAGCAGCCAAGGATGGACAGGGGTAAACATTCAGTACTTC.